A single sample is the source of the 9 T cell receptor beta chains below, sequenced in a study of blood T cell repertoires in COVID-19. Assay: immunoSEQ multiplex PCR; the TCRdb copy retains only in-frame clones and omits some. The table shows approximately 200,000 clones, with more than 75% occurring only once. What was sequenced was peripheral blood. The receptor source for this set is a person aged 65 to 79 with COVID-19, enrolled during active disease.

The chain recombines TRBV5-4 with TRBJ2-7; the match to TRBD1 covers 11 bases. Germline V gives CDR1 SGHNT, CDR2 YYREEE (reference sequence). This CDR3 region has 15 residues. V was clipped by 0 bases and J by 7 bases; unmatched bases: 6. The CDR3 sequence is CASSLAGQGAWEQYF. CDR3 in DNA: TGTGCCAGCAGCTTGGCCGGACAGGGGGCGTGGGAGCAGTACTTC.

A remark on this clone: An end of the junction differs from the germline gene, which may be a read error. The rearrangement links TRBV24-1 to TRBJ2-5; 11 bases are shared with TRBD2. Germline CDR1 and CDR2: KGHDR and SFDVKD. The CDR3 is 15 residues long. DNA for the CDR3: TGTGCCACCAGTGGCGGACTAGCGGGCCTAGAGGCCCAGTACTTC. This gives the protein CATSGGLAGLEAQYF.

This clone was seen just once. This chain uses TRBV5-6 with TRBJ1-3; D is uncertain. Germline CDR1 reads SGHDT; CDR2 reads YYEEEE. V dropped 0 bases and J dropped 3 bases, with 10 bases sitting between them. The length of the CDR3 is 15 residues. In nucleotides, the CDR3 is TGTGCCAGCAGCTTGGAGAGTCGAATTGGAAACACCATATATTTT. Translation gives CASSLESRIGNTIYF.

The rearrangement uses TRBV3-1 (or the pseudogene TRBV3-2) and TRBJ1-2; 8 nucleotides match TRBD1. The J segment lost 2 bases and the V segment lost 3 bases, leaving 8 bases of the junction unmatched. The germline gives CDR1 LGHDT, CDR2 YNNKEL (reference sequence). This CDR3 region has 16 residues. Here the CDR3 DNA reads TGTGCCAGCAGCCAGCACGACAGGGGCTTCAACTATGGCTACACCTTC. It is translated as CASSQHDRGFNYGYTF.

V and J are TRBV24-1 and TRBJ2-3, with 9 positions matching TRBD1. The CDR3 length is 15 residues. Germline V gene sequence: CDR1 KGHDR, CDR2 SFDVKD. V shed 5 bases and J 4 bases; nucleotides not matched to a gene: 6. CDR3 protein: CATSASTGGADTQYF. The CDR3, as DNA: TGTGCCACCAGTGCATCCACAGGGGGCGCAGATACGCAGTATTTT.

The chain is built from TRBV6-2 or TRBV6-3 and TRBJ1-2; no firm D call. V lost 2 bases and J 2 bases, leaving 12 bases between the germline ends. Germline CDR1 is MNHEY and CDR2 is SVGEGT. The CDR3 is made up of 15 amino acids. CDR3 sequence: CASSYDMRHNYGYTF. CDR3 coding DNA: TGTGCCAGCAGTTACGATATGCGACACAACTATGGCTACACCTTC.

The J gene is TRBJ2-2, the V gene TRBV15; TRBD2 matches at 8 bases. V lost 5 bases and J lost 2; bases outside the gene matches: 7. The CDR3 sequence is 16 residues long. CDR1 and CDR2 (germline): LNHNV, YYDKDF (reference sequence). The CDR3 DNA sequence: TGTGCCACCAGCCCGGGGGGGGGACTCAACACCGGGGAGCTGTTTTTT. Encoded protein: CATSPGGGLNTGELFF.

The chain uses TRBV29-1 and TRBJ2-7; D not certain. The CDR3 totals 12 residues. Germline CDR1 reads SQVTM; CDR2 reads ANQGSEA. Trimming cost V 6 bases and J 6 bases, with 15 bases left between them. In DNA, the CDR3 is TGCAGCGTCCGTCGGTTCGCCGGCGAGCAGTACTTC. Its protein product is CSVRRFAGEQYF.

The chain has TRBV6-1 and TRBJ2-1, with D perhaps TRBD2 (6 bases). The CDR3 contains 13 residues. Germline loops: CDR1 MNHNS, CDR2 SASEGT. V was shortened by 2 bases and J by 10 bases, with 12 bases between the two germline ends. CDR3: CASSERWDSEQFF. The CDR3 DNA sequence: TGTGCCAGCAGTGAAAGGTGGGACTCCGAGCAGTTCTTC.